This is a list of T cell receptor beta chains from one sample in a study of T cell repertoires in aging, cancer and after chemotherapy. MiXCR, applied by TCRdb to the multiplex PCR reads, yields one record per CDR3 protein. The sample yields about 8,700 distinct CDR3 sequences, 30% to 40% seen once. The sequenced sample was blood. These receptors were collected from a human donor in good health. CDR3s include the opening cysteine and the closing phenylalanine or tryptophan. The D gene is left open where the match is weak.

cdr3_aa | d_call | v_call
CASSVGKGQGETQYF | NA | TRBV5-1
CASSLTGAYEQYF | TRBD1 | TRBV7-6
CASSALAGGRGNEQFF | TRBD2 | TRBV19
CASSEQAGSYNEQFF | NA | TRBV6-5
CASSEMSDTQYF | NA | TRBV19
CAWSPDHRGNTEAFF | TRBD1 | TRBV30
CASSPAIDNEQFF | NA | TRBV7-3
CASSLLDEAFF | NA | TRBV5-6
CATSRDHNYEQYF | NA | TRBV15
CASSFSTSRPQHF | NA | TRBV27
CASSPDRGITDTQYF | TRBD1 | TRBV7-9
CASSPDRRNTGELFF | NA | TRBV6-5
CACSTQPDEQYF | NA | TRBV12-3/TRBV12-4
CAWSVGESNQPQHF | NA | TRBV30
CSARDLAGWREQYF | NA | TRBV20-1
CSARDHYGGGNEQYF | NA | TRBV20-1
CSATTANSPLHF | NA | TRBV20-1
CSAGTSGQRKTQYF | TRBD2 | TRBV20-1
CASTLERGGRWTGELFF | TRBD2 | TRBV12-3/TRBV12-4
CASSVGAGGLQETQYF | TRBD2 | TRBV6-1
CSVTPGNTQYF | NA | TRBV29-1
CASSLTGGTEAFF | TRBD1 | TRBV7-2
CASKDYEQYF | NA | TRBV28
CASKTTGVGGNTIYF | TRBD1 | TRBV28
CASSTPQGPSGEQYF | NA | TRBV12-3/TRBV12-4
CASSFESLETQYF | NA | TRBV28
CASSAGTGGSYGYTF | TRBD1 | TRBV7-3
CASKLLAGWQGVSNEQFF | TRBD2 | TRBV6-5
CATTAVTGRTGNTIYF | NA | TRBV12-3/TRBV12-4
CASSQTGITYNSPLHF | TRBD1 | TRBV19
CAWSVLIGTGFRF | TRBD1 | TRBV30
CSARAGLAGGLYRDTQYF | TRBD2 | TRBV20-1
CASSFAYGPDTQYF | NA | TRBV7-2
CASSLGPRAGTEAFF | NA | TRBV7-3
CASRDRILAYEQYF | TRBD1 | TRBV6-4
CSASTRGEGALPRETQYF | NA | TRBV20-1
CAISYQGGGSADTQYF | TRBD2 | TRBV6-5
CASSLSRQRNQPQHF | NA | TRBV12-3/TRBV12-4
CASSERLAGELFF | NA | TRBV6-4
CSASGRPIQETQYF | TRBD2 | TRBV20-1
CASSRTSGSDDEQYF | TRBD2 | TRBV4-2
CALSGQGVTF | TRBD1 | TRBV30